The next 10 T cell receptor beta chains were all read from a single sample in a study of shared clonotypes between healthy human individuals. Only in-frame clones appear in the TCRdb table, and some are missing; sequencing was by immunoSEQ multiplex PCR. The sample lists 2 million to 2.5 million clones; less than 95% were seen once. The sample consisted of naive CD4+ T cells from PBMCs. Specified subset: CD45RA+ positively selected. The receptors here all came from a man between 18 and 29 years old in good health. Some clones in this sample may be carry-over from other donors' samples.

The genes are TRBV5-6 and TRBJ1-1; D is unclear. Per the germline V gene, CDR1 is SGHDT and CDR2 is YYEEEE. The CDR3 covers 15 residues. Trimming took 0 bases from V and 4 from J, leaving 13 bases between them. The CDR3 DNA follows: TGTGCCAGCAGCTTGGAGGGTTATGCGGGCACTGAAGCTTTCTTT. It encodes CASSLEGYAGTEAFF.

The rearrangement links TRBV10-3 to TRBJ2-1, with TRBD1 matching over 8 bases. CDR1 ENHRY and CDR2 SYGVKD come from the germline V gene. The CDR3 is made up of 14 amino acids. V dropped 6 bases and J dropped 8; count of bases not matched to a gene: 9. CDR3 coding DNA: TGTGCCATCAGAGACAGGGGATCGGGTGATGAGCAGTTCTTC. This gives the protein CAIRDRGSGDEQFF.

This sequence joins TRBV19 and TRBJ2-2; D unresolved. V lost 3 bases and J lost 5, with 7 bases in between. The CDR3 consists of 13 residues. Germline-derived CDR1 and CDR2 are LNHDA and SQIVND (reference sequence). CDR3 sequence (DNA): TGTGCCAGTAGTATGGGCCGGACCGGGGAGCTGTTTTTT. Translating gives CASSMGRTGELFF.

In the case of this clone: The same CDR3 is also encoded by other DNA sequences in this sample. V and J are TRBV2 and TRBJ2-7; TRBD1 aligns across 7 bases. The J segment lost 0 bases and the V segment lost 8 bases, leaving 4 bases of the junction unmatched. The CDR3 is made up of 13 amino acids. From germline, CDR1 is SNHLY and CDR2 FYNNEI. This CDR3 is CASGRDSSYEQYF. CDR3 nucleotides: TGTGCCAGCGGACGGGACAGCTCCTACGAGCAGTACTTC. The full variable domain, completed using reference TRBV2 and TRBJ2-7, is EPEVTQTPSHQVTQMGQEVILRCVPISNHLYFYWYRQILGQKVEFLVSFYNNEISEKSEIFDDQFSVERPDGSNFTLKIRSTKLEDSAMYFCASGRDSSYEQYFGPGTRLTVT.

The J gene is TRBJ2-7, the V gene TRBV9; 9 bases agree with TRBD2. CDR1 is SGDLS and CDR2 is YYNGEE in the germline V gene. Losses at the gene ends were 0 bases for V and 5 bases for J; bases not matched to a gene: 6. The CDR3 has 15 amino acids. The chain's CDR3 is CASSVEGGRAHEQYF. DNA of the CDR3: TGTGCCAGCAGCGTAGAAGGCGGGAGGGCCCACGAGCAGTACTTC. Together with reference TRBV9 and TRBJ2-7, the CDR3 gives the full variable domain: DSGVTQTPKHLITATGQRVTLRCSPRSGDLSVYWYQQSLDQGLQFLIQYYNGEERAKGNILERFSAQQFPDLHSELNLSSLELGDSALYFCASSVEGGRAHEQYFGPGTRLTVT.

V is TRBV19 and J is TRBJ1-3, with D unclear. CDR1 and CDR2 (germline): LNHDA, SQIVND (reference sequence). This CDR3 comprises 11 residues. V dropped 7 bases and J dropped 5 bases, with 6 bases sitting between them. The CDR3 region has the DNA TGTGCCAGTAACAGCCGAAACACCATATATTTT. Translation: CASNSRNTIYF.

The CDR3 DNA sequence: TGTGCCAGCAGTCGGGGGGGGGCTAACTATGGCTACACCTTC. Translated: CASSRGGANYGYTF. The genes are TRBV6-5 and TRBJ1-2, with D maybe TRBD1 (5 bases). CDR3 length: 14 amino acids. Per the germline V gene, CDR1 is MNHEY and CDR2 is SVGAGI. Trimming took off 5 bases at V and 0 bases at J, with 10 bases between the two ends.

In DNA, the CDR3 is TGTGCCAGCAGCCGAGGACTAATAGGCGTTGCGGAGACCCAGTACTTC. This sequence encodes CASSRGLIGVAETQYF. The V gene is TRBV9, the J gene TRBJ2-5; D might be TRBD2 (6 bases). Per germline, CDR1 SGDLS and CDR2 YYNGEE. V dropped 4 bases and J dropped 5 bases, with 21 bases sitting between them. CDR3 length: 16 amino acids.

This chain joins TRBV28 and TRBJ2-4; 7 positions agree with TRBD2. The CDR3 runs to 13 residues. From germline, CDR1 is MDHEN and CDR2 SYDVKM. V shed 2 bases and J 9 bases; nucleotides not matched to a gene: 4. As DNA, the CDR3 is TGTGCCAGCAGTTTAAGGCCGGGGGGCATTCAGTACTTC. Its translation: CASSLRPGGIQYF.

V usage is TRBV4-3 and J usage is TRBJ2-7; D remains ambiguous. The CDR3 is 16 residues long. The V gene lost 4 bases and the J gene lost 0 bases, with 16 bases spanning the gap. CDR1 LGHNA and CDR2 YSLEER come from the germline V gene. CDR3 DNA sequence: TGCGCCAGCAGCCGGAAGACTGGACGCGACTCCTACGAGCAGTACTTC. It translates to CASSRKTGRDSYEQYF.